This T cell receptor beta chain was sequenced during a study of human thymus T cells. The thymus tissue came from resections taken during corrective heart surgery. Notes on this clone: What it binds is unknown.

The study, taken as a whole, reports: Related research described thymic repertoires that were highly overlapping among unrelated individuals.

Measured with immunoSEQ multiplex PCR; TCRdb has only the in-frame clones, and not every one. There are fewer than 90,000 clones in the sample; approximately 97% occur only once, and roughly 0.028% lies in the top ten. The CDR3 totals 14 residues. Trimming removed 2 bases from V and 7 bases from J, with 15 bases in between. Per germline, CDR1 MNHEY and CDR2 SMNVEV (reference sequence). The chain employs TRBV27 and TRBJ2-7; no reliable D call. The TCR comes from a boy in the first two years of life with a congenital heart defect but otherwise immunologically healthy. Sequenced input: thymus tissue. Here the CDR3 DNA reads TGTGCCAGCAGTTTAATGGGCAGACCCCTGGAGCAGTACTTC. Translating it yields CASSLMGRPLEQYF.